The rows below give T cell receptor beta chains drawn from one sample of a study of preoperative IRX-2 immunotherapy in early breast cancer. Using immunoSEQ multiplex PCR, the repertoire was profiled, and TCRdb retains in-frame clones only, with some absent. The sample includes 95,000 to 100,000 clones, approximately 90% of them seen just once. This specimen consisted of tumor tissue, obtained after IRX-2 immunotherapy. Receptor source: a human donor with breast cancer. Each CDR3 is given with its conserved first and last residue. The order of the fields is D gene, CDR3 length, V gene, CDR3 protein. D genes are given only for firm matches.

>-|12|TRBV18
CASSPEYNEQFF
>-|14|TRBV7-6
CASSLRGFDEKLFF
>-|15|TRBV28
CASSWGRGDLNEQFF
>-|14|TRBV5-1
CASSGAMENGELFF
>-|16|TRBV6-7
CASSELGTGFSTEAFF
>-|14|TRBV5-1
CASSFIGMNTEAFF
>-|13|TRBV29-1
CSVTAGLNTEAFF
>-|15|TRBV6-8
CASRTGQIMNTEAFF
>-|14|TRBV5-1
CASSLTGSNQPQHF
>TRBD2|18|TRBV12-5
CASGSGTSGRGFYNEQFF
>TRBD2|17|TRBV6-7
CASSRLSGVISYNEQFF
>-|15|TRBV5-1
CASRIGIGGNEKLFF
>-|12|TRBV28
CASRHREWGYTF
>TRBD1|14|TRBV6-8
CASSWTGVGYGYTF
>-|15|TRBV6-8
CASTRGQGMNTEAFF
>-|13|TRBV28
CASSAPGANTIYF
>-|14|TRBV18
CASSQSDSNQPQHF
>-|15|TRBV6-8
CASSYSSQGSETQYF
>TRBD1|17|TRBV5-1
CASSGGWQGASGNTIYF
>-|15|TRBV1
CASSQVGWGDAGYTF
>TRBD1|14|TRBV28
CASHTGTVNTEAFF
>-|14|TRBV19
CASSTPDRPNGAFF